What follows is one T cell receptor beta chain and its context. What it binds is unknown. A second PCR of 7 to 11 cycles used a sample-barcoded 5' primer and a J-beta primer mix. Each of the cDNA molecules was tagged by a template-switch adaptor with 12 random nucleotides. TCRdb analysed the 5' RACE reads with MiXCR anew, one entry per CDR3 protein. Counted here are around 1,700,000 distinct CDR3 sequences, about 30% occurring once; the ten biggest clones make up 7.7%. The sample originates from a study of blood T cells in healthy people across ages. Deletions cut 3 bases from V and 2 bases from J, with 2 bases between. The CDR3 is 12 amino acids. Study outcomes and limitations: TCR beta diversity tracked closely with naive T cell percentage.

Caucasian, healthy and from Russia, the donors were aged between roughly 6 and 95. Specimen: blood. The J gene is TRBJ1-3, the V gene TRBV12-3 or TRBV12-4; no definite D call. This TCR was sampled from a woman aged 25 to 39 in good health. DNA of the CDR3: TGTGCCAGCAGTTTTCCTGGAAACACCATATATTTT. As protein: CASSFPGNTIYF.